Listed below are T cell receptor beta chains from one sample, sequenced in a study of neurological immune-mediated disorders. TCRdb itself ran the 5' RACE reads through MiXCR, one entry per CDR3 protein. The repertoire holds more than 40,000 distinct CDR3 sequences, with about 15% as singletons. The sequencing sample was made of CD4+ T cells from blood. The receptor source for this set is a woman aged 55 to 70 with HTLV-1-associated myelopathy (HAM/TSP). Both conserved end residues are part of each CDR3. Each record gives: J gene, V gene, D gene, clone size, CDR3 DNA, CDR3 protein. D genes are given only for firm matches. The size entry is marked missing in some rows and otherwise reads once, few, many or a size class.

J: TRBJ2-4
V: TRBV5-1
D: -
size: many
DNA: TGCGCCAGCAGCTTGGCTTCAGCCAAAAACATTCAGTACTTC
CDR3: CASSLASAKNIQYF

J: TRBJ2-1
V: TRBV20-1
D: TRBD2
size: -
DNA: TGCAGTGCTCTTACCGGGGGGGTCTACAATGAGCAGTTCTTC
CDR3: CSALTGGVYNEQFF

J: TRBJ2-3
V: TRBV20-1
D: TRBD1
size: many
DNA: TGCAGTGCTAGACCGGGACAGGGGTCGACAGATACGCAGTATTTT
CDR3: CSARPGQGSTDTQYF

J: TRBJ1-2
V: TRBV29-1
D: TRBD1
size: many
DNA: TGCAGCGTTGAAAAGTCGGGACAGGGATTAGGTGGCTACACCTTC
CDR3: CSVEKSGQGLGGYTF

J: TRBJ1-4
V: TRBV15
D: -
size: many
DNA: TGTGCCACCAGCCAAAGGACAACAACTAATGAAAAACTGTTTTTT
CDR3: CATSQRTTTNEKLFF

J: TRBJ1-4
V: TRBV5-1
D: -
size: many
DNA: TGCGCCAGCAGCCCCCGGGGCGGTAATGAAAAACTGTTTTTT
CDR3: CASSPRGGNEKLFF

J: TRBJ2-1
V: TRBV3-1
D: -
size: -
DNA: TGTGCCTTCCCCCGGGCTCTCTCCTTTCTCCCAGCTCCTACAATGAGGGAAGAGTTCTTC
CDR3: CAFPRALSFLPAPTMREEFF

J: TRBJ1-1
V: TRBV30
D: TRBD1
size: -
DNA: TGTGCCTGGGGTCGGACAGGCAACACTGAAGCTTTCTTT
CDR3: CAWGRTGNTEAFF

J: TRBJ1-1
V: TRBV29-1
D: TRBD1
size: -
DNA: TGCAGCGGCCGGACAGGGGGGAAAACTGAAGATTTCTTT
CDR3: CSGRTGGKTEDFF

J: TRBJ2-1
V: TRBV20-1
D: TRBD2
size: many
DNA: TGCAGTGCTAGAGATCCTCCCATCACTAGCGGGGGAAAACTCAATGAGCAGTTCTTC
CDR3: CSARDPPITSGGKLNEQFF

J: TRBJ2-5
V: TRBV25-1
D: -
size: many
DNA: TGTGCCAGCAGTGAACACAGCCAAGAGACCCAGTACTTC
CDR3: CASSEHSQETQYF